The T cell receptor (beta chain) under discussion was sequenced for a study of neurological immune-mediated disorders. This clonotype was observed at least ten times. Over 190 million TCR-beta sequences from 15-18 subjects came out of each sequencing run. TCRdb used MiXCR to reprocess the 5' RACE reads, holding one entry per CDR3 protein. The data show about 84,000 distinct CDR3 sequences, about 9.4% seen once. Germline V lookup: CDR1 SGHTA, CDR2 FQGNSA. V lost 0 bases and J lost 10; bases outside the gene matches: 8. This CDR3 is built from 15 residues. The TCR was taken from a man aged 40-49 years in good health. The gene calls are TRBV7-2 and TRBJ2-1, with 8 bases identical to TRBD2. Source material: PBMCs. CDR3 in amino acids: CASSLAYGGAGEQFF. The CDR3 coding sequence is TGTGCCAGCAGCTTAGCGTACGGGGGGGCGGGGGAGCAGTTCTTC.